Below, 20 T cell receptor beta chains from the same sample are listed, as sequenced in a study of T cells after yellow fever vaccination. Each CDR3 protein gets one entry after TCRdb re-called the 5' RACE reads with MiXCR. The data show some 200,000 distinct CDR3 sequences, approximately 10% seen once. Here the sequenced sample was CD8+ T cells sorted from PBMCs, taken 15 days after the yellow fever booster vaccination. These receptors were obtained from a man in his late teens or twenties who received the YFV17D yellow fever vaccine.

This clonotype was counted many times. The rearrangement joins TRBV29-1 to TRBJ2-3; 7 bases match TRBD1. Germline assignment: CDR1 SQVTM and CDR2 ANQGSEA. The CDR3 totals 12 residues. J gave up 3 bases and V 6 bases, and 3 bases lay outside the gene matches. CDR3 sequence: CSVRQGTDTQYF. In DNA form, the CDR3 reads TGCAGCGTAAGACAGGGTACAGATACGCAGTATTTT.

Ten or more counts support this clonotype. CDR3 residues: CASTGGSAEKLFF. The CDR3 bases are TGTGCCAGTACAGGGGGCTCCGCTGAAAAACTGTTTTTT. The V gene is TRBV21-1, the J gene TRBJ1-4; whether TRBD1, the table's D call, matches the DNA was not checked. TRBV21-1 is deemed a pseudogene. The CDR3 totals 13 residues.

This clonotype was observed a handful of times. The chain uses TRBV29-1 and TRBJ1-2; the match to TRBD1 covers 7 bases. Germline V gene lookup returns CDR1 SQVTM and CDR2 ANQGSEA. J gave up 3 bases and V 3 bases, and 1 base lay outside the gene matches. The CDR3 totals 12 residues. This CDR3 is CSVDTGDYGYTF. CDR3 DNA: TGCAGCGTTGATACAGGGGACTATGGCTACACCTTC.

This clonotype was seen repeatedly, ten times or more. The chain combines TRBV6-2 or TRBV6-3 with TRBJ2-3, with D possibly being TRBD2 (5 bases). This CDR3 spans 16 amino acids. V was shortened by 0 bases and J by 1 base, with 11 bases between the two germline ends. In germline, CDR1 is MNHEY, CDR2 SVGEGT. The CDR3 here is CASSYSRADRTDTQYF. CDR3 nucleotide sequence: TGTGCCAGCAGTTACTCGCGAGCGGATCGCACAGATACGCAGTATTTT.

This chain connects TRBV7-9 to TRBJ2-4; 8 nucleotides align to TRBD2. V lost 5 bases and J lost 0; bases outside the gene matches: 15. The germline CDR1 and CDR2 sequences are SEHNR and FQNEAQ (reference sequence). This CDR3 is 19 amino acids long. The CDR3 coding sequence is TGTGCCAGCAGCGATTCCCCGGGGTATAGCGGGGTAGCCAAAAACATTCAGTACTTC. Protein sequence: CASSDSPGYSGVAKNIQYF. Full variable domain (missing parts from reference TRBV7-9 and TRBJ2-4): DTGVSQNPRHKITKRGQNVTFRCDPISEHNRLYWYRQTLGQGPEFLTYFQNEAQLEKSRLLSDRFSAERPKGSFSTLEIQRTEQGDSAMYLCASSDSPGYSGVAKNIQYFGAGTRLSVL.

In its sample, this clonotype was seen a few times. V is TRBV6-2 or TRBV6-3 and J is TRBJ1-5, with D possibly matching TRBD1 (6 bases). Deletions cut 5 bases from V and 5 bases from J, with 22 bases between. The germline V gene encodes CDR1 MNHEY and CDR2 SVGEGT. The CDR3 is 17 amino acids. The CDR3 DNA reads TGTGCCAGCAGTACCCTAGATGACAGGAGGTGGGATCAGCCCCAGCATTTT. This codes for CASSTLDDRRWDQPQHF.

The V gene is TRBV11-1, the J gene TRBJ1-4, with 9 positions matching TRBD1. V trimming: 2 bases; J trimming: 7 bases; junction bases outside the gene matches: 5. Germline loops: CDR1 SGHAT, CDR2 FQDESV (reference sequence). The CDR3 sequence is 15 residues long. CDR3 nucleotides: TGTGCCAGCAGCTTAATCGGGACAGGGTTTGAAAAACTGTTTTTT. It codes for CASSLIGTGFEKLFF.

This clonotype was found a few times. J is TRBJ1-2 and V is TRBV5-1, with a tentative D call TRBD1 (6 bases). CDR1 SGHRS and CDR2 YFSETQ come from the germline V gene. The CDR3 is 14 amino acids. With 0 bases removed from V and 5 bases from J, the gap between germline ends came to 11 bases. The CDR3 region has the DNA TGCGCCAGCAGCTTGGAAGGCCAGGGGTATGGCTACACCTTC. Its translation is CASSLEGQGYGYTF.

This clonotype was found a few times. V usage is TRBV4-1 and J usage is TRBJ2-3, with D maybe TRBD1 (6 bases). The V end was cut by 4 bases, the J end by 10 bases, with 24 bases between. The CDR3 sequence is 16 residues long. The germline gives CDR1 MGHRA, CDR2 YSYEKL. In DNA, the CDR3 is TGCGCCAGCAGCCCAAGATTTGTCAGGGGCGAACCATCGCAGTATTTT. Its translation: CASSPRFVRGEPSQYF.

The genes are TRBV11-2 and TRBJ1-1; D unclear. The germline gives CDR1 SGHAT, CDR2 FQNNGV. The CDR3 extends over 12 amino acids. The ends were cut back, 2 bases at V and 8 bases at J, with 9 bases in the middle. The CDR3 here is CASSLITYEAFF. The CDR3 DNA follows: TGTGCCAGCAGCTTAATCACCTACGAAGCTTTCTTT.

This clonotype has just a few counts. The chain couples TRBV28 to TRBJ1-4; D possibly corresponds to TRBD1 (6 bases). Germline-derived CDR1 and CDR2 are MDHEN and SYDVKM. The CDR3 runs 16 residues. V shed 1 base and J shed 7 bases, with 16 bases lying between them. CDR3 amino acids: CASSLSVTGPAEKLFF. CDR3 nucleotides: TGTGCCAGCAGTTTATCCGTCACAGGGCCAGCTGAAAAACTGTTTTTT.

This clonotype was seen only a few times. The chain joins TRBV6-2 or TRBV6-3 to TRBJ2-3; D perhaps matches TRBD2 (7 bases). V was shortened by 5 bases and J by 5 bases, with 14 bases between the two germline ends. From germline, CDR1 is MNHEY and CDR2 SVGEGT. CDR3 size: 14 residues. The CDR3 nucleotides read TGTGCCAGCAGTCCGGCGGGGGCGGGAGATACGCAGTATTTT. It codes for CASSPAGAGDTQYF.

The rearrangement joins TRBV6-1 to TRBJ1-2; D possibly corresponds to TRBD1 (5 bases). V was cut by 3 bases and J by 2 bases, with 16 bases left in between. The CDR3 runs 16 residues. CDR1 is MNHNS, CDR2 SASEGT, per germline. CDR3 protein: CASSEIRGVPNYGYTF. The CDR3 DNA sequence: TGTGCCAGCAGTGAGATTCGAGGGGTCCCGAACTATGGCTACACCTTC.

V and J are TRBV29-1 and TRBJ1-2, with 12 bases that match TRBD1. The CDR3 totals 15 residues. With 7 bases clipped from V and 8 bases from J, the junction kept 14 bases outside the gene matches. The germline V gene encodes CDR1 SQVTM and CDR2 ANQGSEA. The CDR3: CSADGGTGGVKGYTF. The CDR3 region has the DNA TGCAGCGCTGATGGCGGGACAGGGGGCGTTAAGGGCTACACCTTC.

This chain links TRBV4-1 with TRBJ2-7, with no clear D. Germline CDR1 reads MGHRA; CDR2 reads YSYEKL. Trimming took 1 base from V and 6 from J, leaving 4 bases between them. The CDR3 has 11 amino acids. The CDR3 DNA reads as TGCGCCAGCAGCCAAGGGTTCGAGCAGTACTTC. Protein: CASSQGFEQYF.

This clonotype was detected only a few times. The chain combines TRBV4-2 with TRBJ1-1; D ambiguous. V was trimmed by 3 bases and J by 3 bases, leaving 14 bases between them. The germline CDR1 and CDR2 sequences are LGHNA and YNFKEQ. The CDR3 extends over 15 amino acids. The CDR3 region is CASSQTSVGHTEAFF. In nucleotides, the CDR3 is TGTGCCAGCAGCCAGACCAGCGTAGGTCACACTGAAGCTTTCTTT.

The chain joins TRBV4-3 to TRBJ2-7, with no clear D. Germline loops: CDR1 LGHNA, CDR2 YSLEER. V was cut by 6 bases and J by 5 bases, with 14 bases left in between. This CDR3 has 13 residues. CDR3 nucleotides: TGCGCCAGCAGAGGCAGGACCCTACACGAGCAGTACGTC. Protein product: CASRGRTLHEQYV.

The chain employs TRBV5-4 and TRBJ2-1; TRBD2 aligns across 8 bases. V dropped 6 bases and J dropped 8; count of bases not matched to a gene: 10. The CDR3 is 14 amino acids. CDR1 is SGHNT and CDR2 is YYREEE in the germline V gene (reference sequence). CDR3 in DNA: TGTGCCAGCACTAGATCGGGGGGGCCGCATGAGCAGTTCTTC. As protein: CASTRSGGPHEQFF.

In this sample, this clonotype turned up a few times. The gene calls are TRBV15 and TRBJ2-5; D unclear. The V end was cut by 4 bases, the J end by 4 bases, with 16 bases between. There are 15 residues in the CDR3. The V gene's germline CDR1 is LNHNV and CDR2 YYDKDF (reference sequence). In DNA, the CDR3 is TGTGCCACCAGCACCGCATATAGAGATGGAGAGACCCAGTACTTC. Protein sequence: CATSTAYRDGETQYF.

The rearrangement uses TRBV7-3 and TRBJ2-1; 7 bases match TRBD2. Trimming removed 5 bases from V and 0 bases from J; junction bases left unmatched: 10. Germline CDR1 SGHTA, CDR2 FQGTGA. The CDR3 has 17 residues. Written as DNA, the CDR3 is TGTGCCAGCAGCCTGGGAGGGCGGGTGAGCTCCTACAATGAGCAGTTCTTC. Translation: CASSLGGRVSSYNEQFF. The variable domain in full, completed from reference TRBV7-3 and TRBJ2-1, reads GAGVSQTPSNKVTEKGKYVELRCDPISGHTALYWYRQSLGQGPEFLIYFQGTGAADDSGLPNDRFFAVRPEGSVSTLKIQRTERGDSAVYLCASSLGGRVSSYNEQFFGPGTRLTVL.